Sequencing of this T cell receptor beta chain was carried out in a study of T cells in Graves' hyperthyroidism and ophthalmopathy. As concerns this clonotype: Antigen specificity is unknown.

Study-wide results and limits: In simple terms, a model built on 13 V-J features told ophthalmopathy apart from stable hyperthyroidism. Model output signaled ophthalmopathy a median roughly six months ahead of onset. The blood repertoire included most of the expanded thyroid clonotypes above 0.001.

The diagnoses drew upon clinical symptoms, serum thyroxine and TRAb, thyroid ultrasound and orbital computed tomography. There were TCR beta CDR3 regions amplified from RNA transcripts. During a first-round RT-PCR of the TCR CDR3, the HTBI primer set was used. TCRdb re-called the multiplex PCR reads with MiXCR, one entry per CDR3 protein. The table records hundreds of thousands of distinct CDR3 sequences, 45% of them present only once. The CDR3 is 16 amino acids. Germline CDR1 SEHNR, CDR2 FQNEAQ (reference sequence). Trimming cost V 3 bases and J 1 base; bases outside gene matches: 8. The chain couples TRBV7-9 to TRBJ1-1; 7 bases are shared with TRBD1. The TCR was taken from an adult man with Graves' disease, either hyperthyroidism or ophthalmopathy (not recorded which). Sequencing was done on a sample of peripheral blood or thyroid tissue (not recorded which). CDR3 in DNA: TGTGCCAGCAGCTTGGAGGGGGGACAGAGGAACACTGAAGCTTTCTTT. Translation: CASSLEGGQRNTEAFF.